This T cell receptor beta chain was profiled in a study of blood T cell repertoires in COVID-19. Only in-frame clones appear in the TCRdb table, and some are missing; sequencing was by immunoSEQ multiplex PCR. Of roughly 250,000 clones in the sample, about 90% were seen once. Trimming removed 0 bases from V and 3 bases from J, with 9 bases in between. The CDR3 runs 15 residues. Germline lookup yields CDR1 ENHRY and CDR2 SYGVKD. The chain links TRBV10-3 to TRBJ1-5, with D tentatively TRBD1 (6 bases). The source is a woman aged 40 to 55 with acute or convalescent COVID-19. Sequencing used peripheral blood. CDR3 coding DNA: TGTGCCATCAGTGAGTCAGGGGGGGACAATCAGCCCCAGCATTTT. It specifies CAISESGGDNQPQHF.